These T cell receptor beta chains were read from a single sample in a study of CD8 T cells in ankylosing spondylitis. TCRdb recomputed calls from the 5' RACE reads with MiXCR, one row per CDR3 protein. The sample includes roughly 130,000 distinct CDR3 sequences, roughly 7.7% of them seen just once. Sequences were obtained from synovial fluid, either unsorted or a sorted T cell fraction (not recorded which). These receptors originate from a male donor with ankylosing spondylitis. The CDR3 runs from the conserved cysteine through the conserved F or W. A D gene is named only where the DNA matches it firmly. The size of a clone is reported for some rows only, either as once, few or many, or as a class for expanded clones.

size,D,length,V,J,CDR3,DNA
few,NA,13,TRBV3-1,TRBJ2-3,CASSQGSPDTQYF,TGTGCCAGCAGCCAAGGATCCCCAGATACGCAGTATTTT
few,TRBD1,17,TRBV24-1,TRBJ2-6,CATSEGQGLSGANVLTF,TGTGCCACCAGTGAGGGACAGGGCCTCTCTGGGGCCAACGTCCTGACTTTC
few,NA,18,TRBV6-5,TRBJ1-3,CASSSLGGGNLGGNTIYF,TGTGCCAGCAGTTCCCTCGGCGGGGGGAACCTCGGGGGAAACACCATATATTTT
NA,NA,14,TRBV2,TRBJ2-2,CASRLRGDTGELFF,TGTGCCAGCAGACTGAGGGGGGACACCGGGGAGCTGTTTTTT
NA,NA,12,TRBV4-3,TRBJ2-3,CASSQEGDTQYF,TGCGCCAGCAGCCAAGAAGGGGATACGCAGTATTTT
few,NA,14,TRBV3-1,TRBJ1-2,CASSHRDTDYGYTF,TGTGCCAGCAGCCACCGGGACACGGACTATGGCTACACCTTC
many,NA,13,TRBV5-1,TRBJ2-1,CASGLSVDNEQFF,TGCGCCAGCGGATTATCAGTCGACAATGAGCAGTTCTTC
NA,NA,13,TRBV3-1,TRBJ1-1,CASSQGSWTEAFF,TGTGCCAGCAGCCAAGGGAGTTGGACTGAAGCTTTCTTT
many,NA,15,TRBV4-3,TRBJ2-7,CASSQDLQGSLEQYF,TGCGCCAGCAGCCAAGATTTACAGGGTAGCCTCGAGCAGTACTTC
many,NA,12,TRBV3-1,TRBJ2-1,CASSPRGYEQFF,TGTGCCAGCAGCCCCAGGGGTTATGAGCAGTTCTTC
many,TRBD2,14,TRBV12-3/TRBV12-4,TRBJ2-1,CASSSSGRVNEQFF,TGTGCCAGCAGTTCTAGCGGGAGGGTCAATGAGCAGTTCTTC
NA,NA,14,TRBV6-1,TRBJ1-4,CASTMDSGYEKLFF,TGTGCCAGCACCATGGACTCCGGGTATGAAAAACTGTTTTTT
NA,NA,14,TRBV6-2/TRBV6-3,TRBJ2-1,CASSYSTSRIEQFF,TGTGCCAGCAGTTACTCGACTAGTAGGATTGAGCAGTTCTTC
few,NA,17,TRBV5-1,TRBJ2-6,CASSLVGGSSGANVLTF,TGCGCCAGCAGCTTGGTTGGGGGATCCTCTGGGGCCAACGTCCTGACTTTC
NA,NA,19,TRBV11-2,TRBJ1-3,CASSVYPRRTSDSGNTIYF,TGTGCCAGCAGCGTCTACCCCCGGAGAACCTCTGACTCTGGAAACACCATATATTTT
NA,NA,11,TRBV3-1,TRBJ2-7,CASSQTCEQYF,TGTGCCAGCAGCCAAACCTGCGAGCAGTACTTC
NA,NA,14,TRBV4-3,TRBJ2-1,CASSQETAYNEQFF,TGCGCCAGCAGCCAAGAAACTGCCTACAATGAGCAGTTCTTC
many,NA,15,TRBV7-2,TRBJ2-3,CASSLPLASTDTQYF,TGTGCCAGCAGCTTACCCCTAGCTTCCACAGATACGCAGTATTTT
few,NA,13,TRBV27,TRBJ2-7,CASSLQGKSEQYF,TGTGCCAGCAGTTTACAGGGGAAAAGCGAGCAGTACTTC
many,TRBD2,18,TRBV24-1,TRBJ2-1,CATSDSTSGIFSYNEQFF,TGTGCCACCAGTGACTCCACTAGCGGGATTTTCTCCTACAATGAGCAGTTCTTC
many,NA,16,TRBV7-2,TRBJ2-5,CASSLVLWGLQETQYF,TGTGCCAGCAGCTTAGTTTTGTGGGGATTACAAGAGACCCAGTACTTC
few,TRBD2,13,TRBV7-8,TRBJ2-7,CASSVGLAATFHF,TGTGCCAGCAGCGTAGGACTAGCCGCAACCTTTCATTTC
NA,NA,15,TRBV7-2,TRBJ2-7,CASSLVGTNSYEQYF,TGTGCCAGCAGCTTAGTCGGGACAAACTCCTACGAGCAGTACTTC
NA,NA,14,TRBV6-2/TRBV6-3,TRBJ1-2,CASSYSTDNYGYTF,TGTGCCAGCAGTTACTCAACTGACAACTATGGCTACACCTTC
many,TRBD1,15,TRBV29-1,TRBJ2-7,CSVVKPWTGTYEQYF,TGCAGCGTTGTAAAACCCTGGACAGGTACCTACGAGCAGTACTTC
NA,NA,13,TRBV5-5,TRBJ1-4,CASSTATNEKLFF,TGTGCCAGTTCCACTGCAACTAATGAAAAACTGTTTTTT